These 32 T cell receptor beta chains originate from one sample sequenced in a study of CD8 T cells in Susac syndrome. About 0.5 to 1 ug RNA was reverse transcribed with random hexamers. TCRdb itself ran the immunoSEQ multiplex PCR reads through MiXCR, one entry per CDR3 protein. The table includes about 66,000 distinct CDR3 sequences, about 94% detected once. Sequenced sample: CD8+ T cells from PBMCs. Receptor source: a human donor with multiple sclerosis.

The chain links TRBV29-1 to TRBJ2-5; D is perhaps TRBD1 (6 bases). Germline CDR1 is SQVTM and CDR2 is ANQGSEA. V was cut by 6 bases and J by 1 base, with 12 bases left in between. The length of the CDR3 is 13 residues. The chain's CDR3 is CSVRNRAQETQYF. The DNA of the CDR3 is TGCAGCGTCCGAAACAGGGCCCAAGAGACCCAGTACTTC. Looking up the rest from reference TRBV29-1 and TRBJ2-5 gives the full variable domain: SAVISQKPSRDICQRGTSLTIQCQVDSQVTMMFWYRQQPGQSLTLIATANQGSEATYESGFVIDKFPISRPNLTFSTLTVSNMSPEDSSIYLCSVRNRAQETQYFGPGTRLLVL.

This chain links TRBV4-1 with TRBJ2-5, with D tentatively TRBD2 (5 bases). V lost 2 bases, J lost 12 bases, and 22 bases lay in between. The CDR3 spans 15 residues. Germline V gives CDR1 MGHRA, CDR2 YSYEKL. The CDR3 is CASSQNPRLSVAKYF. The CDR3, as DNA: TGCGCCAGCAGCCAAAATCCCCGACTTAGCGTAGCAAAGTACTTC.

The V and J genes are TRBV5-4 and TRBJ2-5; possibly TRBD1 or TRBD2 for D (6 bases each). Trimming left V 4 bases short and J 0 bases short, with 13 bases between. CDR3 length: 15 amino acids. From germline, CDR1 is SGHNT and CDR2 YYREEE (reference sequence). The CDR3, as DNA: TGTGCCAGCAGCACCGGGGGCAAGTACCAAGAGACCCAGTACTTC. This encodes CASSTGGKYQETQYF.

This clonotype was picked up one time. The CDR3 region is CASSLAAGNTEAFF. The CDR3 DNA reads as TGTGCCAGCAGCTTGGCCGCTGGGAACACTGAAGCTTTCTTT. This chain connects TRBV5-6 to TRBJ1-1; no firm D call. Germline V gene sequence: CDR1 SGHDT, CDR2 YYEEEE. This CDR3 has 14 residues. V lost 0 bases to trimming and J lost 1 base, with 7 bases between them.

The rearrangement joins TRBV7-9 to TRBJ2-5, with D hard to call. CDR3 length: 13 amino acids. Germline CDR1 is SEHNR and CDR2 is FQNEAQ (reference sequence). Trimming removed 8 bases at V and 2 bases at J, with 12 bases between. CDR3 DNA sequence: TGTGCCAGCTCCGGGCGGTCACAAGAGACCCAGTACTTC. It translates to CASSGRSQETQYF.

V and J are TRBV19 and TRBJ2-5, with D tentatively TRBD1 (6 bases). CDR3 length: 14 amino acids. Per the germline V gene, CDR1 is LNHDA and CDR2 is SQIVND (reference sequence). The ends were cut back, 5 bases at V and 1 base at J, with 11 bases in the middle. The CDR3 nucleotides read TGTGCCAGTAGTTCTCGACAGGTCCAAGAGACCCAGTACTTC. Encoded protein: CASSSRQVQETQYF.

V is TRBV7-2 and J is TRBJ1-5; possibly TRBD1 for D (6 bases). The CDR3 has 14 residues. The germline V and J ends were trimmed by 6 bases and 6 bases, with 15 bases remaining between them. Germline V CDR1 and CDR2: SGHTA, FQGNSA. CDR3 in amino acids: CASRSTGYGQPQHF. The DNA of the CDR3 is TGTGCCAGCAGGTCCACAGGGTATGGTCAGCCCCAGCATTTT.

This clonotype was counted once. The J gene is TRBJ2-1, the V gene TRBV15; the D gene is possibly TRBD2 (7 bases). There are 17 residues in the CDR3. V shed 5 bases and J shed 8 bases, with 25 bases lying between them. Germline CDR1 and CDR2: LNHNV and YYDKDF (reference sequence). This CDR3 is CATSSPDSPRGVYEQFF. In nucleotides, the CDR3 is TGTGCCACCAGCTCCCCGGACAGCCCCCGGGGGGTGTATGAGCAGTTCTTC.

The chain uses TRBV15 and TRBJ2-7; D might be TRBD2 (6 bases). Trimming removed 4 bases at V and 0 bases at J, with 10 bases between. Germline CDR1 is LNHNV and CDR2 is YYDKDF (reference sequence). The CDR3 runs to 14 residues. In DNA, the CDR3 is TGTGCCACCAGCACTGGGGGGACCTCCTACGAGCAGTACTTC. Translation gives CATSTGGTSYEQYF.

The chain combines TRBV27 with TRBJ2-7, with 7 positions matching TRBD1. The CDR3 sequence is 16 residues long. Trimming removed 6 bases from V and 3 bases from J; junction bases left unmatched: 14. Germline V CDR1 and CDR2: MNHEY, SMNVEV (reference sequence). CDR3 amino acids: CASSDIAGTDYYEQYF. The CDR3 region has the DNA TGTGCCAGCAGCGATATCGCTGGGACAGACTACTACGAGCAGTACTTC.

The J gene is TRBJ2-1, the V gene TRBV20-1; 11 positions agree with TRBD1. With 2 bases clipped from V and 7 bases from J, the junction kept 7 bases outside the gene matches. Germline V lookup: CDR1 DFQATT, CDR2 SNEGSKA (reference sequence). CDR3 size: 15 residues. The DNA for the CDR3 is TGCAGTGCTAGAACCGGACAGGGGGCGTATAATGAGCAGTTCTTC. The encoded protein is CSARTGQGAYNEQFF.

The CDR3 coding sequence is TGTGCCAGCAGTGAGGGGGCGCGAGGCACCGGGGAGCTGTTTTTT. Translation gives CASSEGARGTGELFF. V and J are TRBV2 and TRBJ2-2, with a weak D call TRBD1 (6 bases). The CDR3 is made up of 15 amino acids. V was clipped by 3 bases and J by 4 bases, with 12 bases between them. Per germline, CDR1 SNHLY and CDR2 FYNNEI.

The chain has TRBV27 and TRBJ2-1; TRBD2 aligns across 7 bases. The CDR3 sequence is 14 residues long. Germline trimming cut 4 bases from V and 1 base from J; bases unmatched to any gene: 1. Germline-derived CDR1 and CDR2 are MNHEY and SMNVEV (reference sequence). In DNA, the CDR3 is TGTGCCAGCAGTTATAGCGGGTCCTACAATGAGCAGTTCTTC. It translates to CASSYSGSYNEQFF.

The chain combines TRBV7-9 with TRBJ2-7, with 13 bases aligning to TRBD2. This CDR3 is 16 amino acids long. J gave up 2 bases and V 4 bases, and 5 bases lay outside the gene matches. Germline values: CDR1 SEHNR, CDR2 FQNEAQ (reference sequence). The CDR3 DNA reads TGTGCCAGCAGCTCAGATACTAGCGGGAGGGCCTACGAGCAGTACTTC. Translated, it gives CASSSDTSGRAYEQYF.

The CDR3 nucleotides are TGTGCCACCAGTGACTACAATGAGCAGTTCTTC. Its translation is CATSDYNEQFF. The rearrangement joins TRBV24-1 to TRBJ2-1, with no clear D. The CDR3 sequence is 11 residues long. Germline loops: CDR1 KGHDR, CDR2 SFDVKD. V shed 4 bases and J shed 3 bases, with 0 bases lying between them.

Only one count was recorded for this clonotype. V gene TRBV28 combines with J gene TRBJ2-7; the D gene is possibly TRBD2 (5 bases). Germline loops: CDR1 MDHEN, CDR2 SYDVKM. Trimming left V 5 bases short and J 6 bases short, with 14 bases between. This CDR3 region has 13 residues. The chain's CDR3 is CASSPRTGGEQYF. CDR3 DNA: TGTGCCAGCAGTCCTCGGACTGGCGGCGAGCAGTACTTC.

The rearrangement links TRBV12-3 or TRBV12-4 to TRBJ1-1, with 10 bases that match TRBD1. This CDR3 has 15 residues. Unmatched junction bases numbered 4, after V lost 3 bases and J lost 3 bases. The CDR3, as DNA: TGTGCCAGCAGTTTCCCGACAGGGGGCTACACTGAAGCTTTCTTT. Amino acids: CASSFPTGGYTEAFF.

The chain carries TRBV7-3 and TRBJ2-1, with TRBD2 identical over 9 bases. The germline V gene encodes CDR1 SGHTA and CDR2 FQGTGA. V dropped 2 bases and J dropped 6; count of bases not matched to a gene: 5. This CDR3 is 15 amino acids long. CDR3 amino acids: CASSLLSGGSNEQFF. DNA for the CDR3: TGTGCCAGCAGCTTACTTAGCGGGGGAAGCAATGAGCAGTTCTTC. Filled out from reference TRBV7-3 and TRBJ2-1, the complete variable domain reads GAGVSQTPSNKVTEKGKYVELRCDPISGHTALYWYRQSLGQGPEFLIYFQGTGAADDSGLPNDRFFAVRPEGSVSTLKIQRTERGDSAVYLCASSLLSGGSNEQFFGPGTRLTVL.

The chain employs TRBV7-9 and TRBJ1-1; D gene uncertain. CDR1 is SEHNR, CDR2 FQNEAQ, per germline (reference sequence). The CDR3 has 13 amino acids. The V end lost 3 bases, the J end lost 3 bases, and 8 bases lay between the germline ends. The CDR3 nucleotides are TGTGCCAGCAGCTTCCCCCGGGACACTGAAGCTTTCTTT. Amino acids: CASSFPRDTEAFF.

The chain combines TRBV6-2 or TRBV6-3 with TRBJ2-5; D is perhaps TRBD1 (6 bases). The germline CDR1 and CDR2 sequences are MNHEY and SVGEGT. Trimming shortened V by 10 bases and J by 5 bases, and 26 bases separated the two germline ends. This CDR3 is built from 16 residues. The CDR3 protein is CATLSTRQAGTETQYF. The CDR3 DNA sequence: TGTGCCACGCTCTCGACGAGACAGGCCGGAACGGAGACCCAGTACTTC.

The rearrangement joins TRBV24-1 to TRBJ2-3; a possible D gene is TRBD1 (5 bases). There are 13 residues in the CDR3. The germline V gene has CDR1 KGHDR and CDR2 SFDVKD. The V and J ends lost 5 bases and 4 bases respectively, with 9 bases between them. This chain's CDR3 is CATSVRGADTQYF. CDR3 sequence (DNA): TGTGCCACCAGTGTAAGGGGCGCAGATACGCAGTATTTT.

CDR3 coding DNA: TGTGCCAGCAGCGTAGCTAGGGAACGTCCCCCCACCGGGGAGCTGTTTTTT. Amino acid sequence: CASSVARERPPTGELFF. The chain uses TRBV9 and TRBJ2-2; D is undetermined. Trimming shortened V by 0 bases and J by 4 bases, and 16 bases separated the two germline ends. The germline V gene encodes CDR1 SGDLS and CDR2 YYNGEE. There are 17 residues in the CDR3.

The chain has TRBV29-1 and TRBJ2-1, with 12 positions matching TRBD2. Germline V gene data show CDR1 as SQVTM and CDR2 as ANQGSEA. CDR3 size: 14 residues. The junction had 8 bases not matched to a gene; V was cut back by 6 bases and J by 8 bases. The CDR3 spells CSVELAGGGYEQFF. The CDR3 coding sequence is TGCAGCGTCGAACTAGCGGGAGGAGGCTATGAGCAGTTCTTC.

The V and J genes are TRBV6-5 and TRBJ1-2; D is uncertain. CDR3 size: 13 residues. Germline lookup yields CDR1 MNHEY and CDR2 SVGAGI. Trimming stripped 5 bases from V and 7 bases from J, with 14 bases between. CDR3 region: CASSDANFGGYTF. CDR3 DNA: TGTGCCAGCAGTGATGCTAACTTCGGTGGCTACACCTTC.

This chain connects TRBV6-5 to TRBJ1-2; D possibly corresponds to TRBD1 (6 bases). Trimming pared 0 bases from V and 3 bases from J, leaving 14 bases between. This CDR3 is built from 16 residues. Looked up from germline, CDR1 is MNHEY and CDR2 is SVGAGI. CDR3 DNA sequence: TGTGCCAGCAGTTACTCCGACAGGCGTAACGACTATGGCTACACCTTC. Translation: CASSYSDRRNDYGYTF.

This clonotype was observed once. This chain connects TRBV2 to TRBJ1-2, with TRBD1 matching 9 bases. The germline gives CDR1 SNHLY, CDR2 FYNNEI. The CDR3 is made up of 12 amino acids. The trim removed 11 bases at V and 4 bases at J, leaving 5 bases unmatched. The CDR3 here is CAGGQGGYGYTF. The CDR3 region has the DNA TGTGCCGGGGGACAGGGCGGCTATGGCTACACCTTC.

V gene TRBV3-1 combines with J gene TRBJ1-2; possibly TRBD1 for D (6 bases). Germline assignment: CDR1 LGHDT and CDR2 YNNKEL (reference sequence). The CDR3 totals 15 residues. With 4 bases removed from V and 1 base from J, the gap between germline ends came to 13 bases. CDR3 in amino acids: CASSPWTVINYGYTF. CDR3 DNA sequence: TGTGCCAGCAGCCCATGGACAGTGATTAACTATGGCTACACCTTC.

As concerns this clonotype: Sequence at one end of the junction differs from germline and may be a read error. This chain uses TRBV6-2 or TRBV6-3 with TRBJ1-2, with 8 bases matching TRBD1. The CDR3 extends over 12 amino acids. CDR1 is MNHEY, CDR2 SVGEGT, per germline. DNA for the CDR3: TGTGCCTGCAGTTGGGGACAGGATGGCTTCACCTTC. This encodes CACSWGQDGFTF.

V gene TRBV20-1 combines with J gene TRBJ2-7; TRBD2 is a possible D gene (6 bases). The CDR3 is 13 amino acids. The V end was cut by 3 bases, the J end by 0 bases, with 9 bases between. Germline values: CDR1 DFQATT, CDR2 SNEGSKA (reference sequence). CDR3 bases: TGCAGTGCTAGCGGGAGAGGCTCCTACGAGCAGTACTTC. This sequence encodes CSASGRGSYEQYF.

The chain is built from TRBV12-3 or TRBV12-4 and TRBJ2-1; D possibly uses TRBD1 or TRBD2 (5 bases each). The V gene lost 5 bases and the J gene lost 4 bases, with 18 bases spanning the gap. The CDR3 covers 16 residues. CDR3 bases: TGTGCCAGCAGTGTACATACAGGAGGCTTGTACAATGAGCAGTTCTTC. This gives the protein CASSVHTGGLYNEQFF.

This clonotype was detected only a few times. J is TRBJ1-1 and V is TRBV7-8; D is unresolved. V was pared by 1 base and J by 0 bases, with 3 bases between. The germline V gene has CDR1 SGHVS and CDR2 FQNEAQ. The CDR3 consists of 13 residues. CDR3 in DNA: TGTGCCAGCAGCTTAGATGTGAACACTGAAGCTTTCTTT. It encodes CASSLDVNTEAFF.

The chain couples TRBV24-1 to TRBJ1-2; D might be TRBD1 (6 bases). The CDR3 covers 13 residues. V was pared by 10 bases and J by 2 bases, with 13 bases between. Germline values: CDR1 KGHDR, CDR2 SFDVKD. Here the CDR3 reads CATAQGGNYGYTF. Written as DNA, the CDR3 is TGTGCCACGGCCCAAGGGGGAAACTATGGCTACACCTTC.